The clone carrying this T cell receptor (beta chain) was detected many times. Its matching antigen is unknown. These data belong to a study of regulatory T cells in long-lasting Graves disease. This sample's time point: newly diagnosed GD, antithyroid drugs for less than 3 months. Making the TCR library involved RNA that had been extracted from PBMCs. Guidelines of the American Thyroid Association were used to diagnose Graves' disease. The collection involved drawing 8.5 to 9 milliliters of peripheral blood into EDTA tubes. Study observations and caveats: Newly diagnosed Graves' patients had higher TCR diversity than persistent ones.

The TCR beta library used iRepertoire HTBI primers with Arm-PCR amplification of CDR3. In TCRdb, the multiplex PCR reads were re-called with MiXCR into one record per CDR3 protein. Of almost 450,000 distinct CDR3 sequences listed, about 16% are singletons. The CDR3 length is 14 residues. Germline trimming cut 6 bases from V and 5 bases from J; bases unmatched to any gene: 9. Per the germline V gene, CDR1 is DFQATT and CDR2 is SNEGSKA (reference sequence). The data also belong to a second study, concerning T cells in Graves' hyperthyroidism and ophthalmopathy. That study adds: Based on clinical symptoms, serum thyroxine and TRAb, thyroid ultrasound and orbital computed tomography, diagnoses were reached.

The source material was peripheral blood mononuclear cells (PBMCs), sampled at new diagnosis, from a patient treated with antithyroid drugs. The V call is TRBV20-1, the J call TRBJ1-4; TRBD1 matches 7 bases. This TCR was recovered from a woman between 25 and 40 years old with Graves disease. The CDR3 loop is CSAQSQTGNEKLFF. The CDR3, as DNA: TGCAGTGCCCAATCGCAGACAGGGAATGAAAAACTGTTTTTT.